A selection of T cell receptor beta chains follows, all from one sample in a study of T cell responses to AZD1222 COVID-19 vaccine. Measured with immunoSEQ multiplex PCR; TCRdb has only the in-frame clones, and not every one. The data contain about 150,000 clones, 94% of them singletons. This material consisted of peripheral blood, taken on day 0 of AZD1222 vaccination. The source is an adult in good health. The CDR3 runs from the conserved cysteine through the conserved F or W. The D gene is left open where the match is weak. A row's size may be missing; if present it is once, few, many or a size class.

V,size,J,D,DNA,CDR3
TRBV19,once,TRBJ1-5,NA,TGTGCCAGTAACAACCGGGACCCTCGGAGCAATCAGCCCCAGCATTTT,CASNNRDPRSNQPQHF
TRBV7-3,NA,TRBJ2-2,TRBD2,TGTGCCAGCAGCTTGACAGCGGGAGGAATAAACACCGGGGAGCTGTTTTTT,CASSLTAGGINTGELFF
TRBV6-2/TRBV6-3,NA,TRBJ1-2,NA,TGTGCCAGCACTTACAGGGCTCGGTATGGCTACACCTTC,CASTYRARYGYTF
TRBV12-2,once,TRBJ1-3,NA,TGTGCAAGTCGCTTAGTACTGAGTAAGGCTGACTCTGGAAACACCATATATTTT,CASRLVLSKADSGNTIYF
TRBV4-1,few,TRBJ2-1,TRBD2,TGCGCCAGCAGCTTTTTAGCGGGTCCATACAATGAGCAGTTCTTC,CASSFLAGPYNEQFF
TRBV4-1,NA,TRBJ2-1,TRBD2,TGCGCCAGCAGCCCACGGGTCTTAGGACTAGCGGGAAGAAATGAGCAGTTCTTC,CASSPRVLGLAGRNEQFF
TRBV29-1,NA,TRBJ1-2,NA,TGCAGCGTTGAAGCGGGGGCGTCAGCTAACTATGGCTACACCTTC,CSVEAGASANYGYTF
TRBV4-1,NA,TRBJ1-4,NA,TGCGCCAGCAGCCAAGAATCCTATGGGGAAAAACTGTTTTTT,CASSQESYGEKLFF
TRBV15,NA,TRBJ2-3,NA,TGTGCCACCAGCAGACAGGGCCGTAGCACAGATACGCAGTATTTT,CATSRQGRSTDTQYF
TRBV7-9,NA,TRBJ1-4,NA,TGTGCCAGCAGCCCCTGGCAGGCCTATGAAAAACTGTTTTTT,CASSPWQAYEKLFF
TRBV7-3,NA,TRBJ1-1,NA,TGTGCCAGCAGCACGGACGGTATGAACACTGAAGCTTTCTTT,CASSTDGMNTEAFF
TRBV6-4,NA,TRBJ2-1,TRBD2,TGTGCCAGCAGTGGAGCGGGAGAGGCTTACAATGAGCAGTTCTTC,CASSGAGEAYNEQFF
TRBV5-1,NA,TRBJ2-1,TRBD2,TGCGCCAGCAGCTTCCGACTAGCGGGAGGAAGGGATGAGCAGTTCTTC,CASSFRLAGGRDEQFF
TRBV5-1,NA,TRBJ1-1,NA,TGCGCCAGCGCCACTCAACAGGGCACTGAAGCTTTCTTT,CASATQQGTEAFF
TRBV5-1,NA,TRBJ2-1,TRBD1,TGCGCCAGCCGGGCTCGGACAGGGTCTCCCTACAATGAGCAGTTCTTC,CASRARTGSPYNEQFF
TRBV5-4,NA,TRBJ2-6,NA,TGTGCCAGCAGCTTTGGGGCCCAGGGTTCTGGGGCCAACGTCCTGACTTTC,CASSFGAQGSGANVLTF
TRBV18,NA,TRBJ1-5,NA,TGTGCCAGCTCACCCGCGGTGTTCGGGGGAGGTGGACAGCCCCAGCATTTT,CASSPAVFGGGGQPQHF
TRBV11-2,NA,TRBJ1-1,NA,TGTGCCAGCAGCTTTTTTCCCTCCGGAGAAGCTTTCTTT,CASSFFPSGEAFF
TRBV12-3/TRBV12-4,NA,TRBJ2-5,NA,TGTGCCAGCAGTTTAGGAGAGACCCAGTACTTC,CASSLGETQYF
TRBV4-1,once,TRBJ1-2,TRBD1,TGCGCCAGCAGCCGCCAAACAGGGGGTAGCTACACCTTC,CASSRQTGGSYTF